These 18 T cell receptor delta chains came from one sample sequenced in a study of Vδ1+ human thymocytes (dated by TCRdb to the late 2010s). What the study reported, not specific to this receptor: Unlike the oligoclonal repertoires in peripheral blood, the thymic TRG and TRD repertoires appeared highly polyclonal, with Gaussian CDR3 length distributions.

Sequenced using an Illumina MiSeq. RNA was extracted with the RNeasy mini kit and reverse transcribed using Superscript III. CDR3 amplicons were generated by multiplex PCR with pooled V-gene forward primers and a constant-region reverse primer carrying Illumina adaptor overhangs. The public reads were reprocessed by TCRdb using CATT, and rows of matching DNA were later combined. This sample lists fewer than 90,000 delta-chain clones; 30% to 45% were detected once. The ten largest clones capture over 0.2% of the sample. No antigen is known for these receptors. Sequenced: Vdelta1+ gamma-delta thymocytes from the thymus. Reading the label with the study, this specimen's cell subset or site is: FACS-sorted CD3+ TCRalphabeta- TCRVdelta1+ TCRVdelta2- thymocytes. These receptors came from a boy under two years old who had congenital heart surgery.

This chain links TRDV1 with TRDJ1, with 7 nucleotides matching TRDD3. The CDR3 consists of 17 residues. Per germline, CDR1 TSWWSYY and CDR2 QGS. The V segment lost 1 base and the J segment 2 bases; nucleotides outside the gene matches: 10. The CDR3 reads CALGEHCRTGVTDKLIF. As DNA, the CDR3 is TGTGCTCTTGGGGAACATTGTCGTACTGGGGTAACCGATAAACTCATCTTT.

This chain joins TRDV2 and TRDJ1; 10 bases align to TRDD3. The CDR3 has 18 residues. V lost 1 base to trimming and J lost 3 bases; unmatched junction nucleotides: 13. Germline assignment: CDR1 GEAIGNYY and CDR2 EKD. The CDR3 sequence is CACDTTWGIQKRADKLIF. The CDR3 DNA is TGTGCCTGTGACACTACGTGGGGGATACAGAAGAGGGCCGATAAACTCATCTTT.

The chain joins TRDV1 to TRDJ1, with 8 bases lining up with TRDD3. With 0 bases clipped from V and 0 bases from J, the junction kept 21 bases outside the gene matches. This CDR3 comprises 22 residues. CDR1 and CDR2 from the germline V gene are TSWWSYY and QGS. CDR3 sequence (DNA): TGTGCTCTTGGGGAACTACCCCATAGTCCATCTTACTGGGGGGTGTACACCGATAAACTCATCTTT. Protein: CALGELPHSPSYWGVYTDKLIF.

Remarks on this clone: Other DNA sequences in the sample encode the same CDR3. This sequence joins TRDV1 and TRDJ2; 9 bases map to TRDD2. The CDR3 extends over 21 amino acids. The V and J ends lost 3 bases and 7 bases, in that order; junction bases with no gene match: 24. The V gene's germline CDR1 is TSWWSYY and CDR2 QGS. The CDR3 here is CALGEPSYGKILGIEGAQLFF. The CDR3 nucleotides are TGTGCTCTTGGGGAGCCTTCCTACGGGAAAATACTGGGGATAGAGGGAGCACAACTCTTCTTT.

This clone was seen a single time. The chain links TRDV1 to TRDJ1; 12 bases align to TRDD3. This CDR3 is 23 amino acids long. Germline CDR1 reads TSWWSYY; CDR2 reads QGS. With 3 bases clipped from V and 4 bases from J, the junction kept 27 bases outside the gene matches. The CDR3: CALGESGLPTIYWGIPHFDKLIF. As DNA, the CDR3 is TGTGCTCTTGGGGAGTCGGGGCTTCCTACGATTTACTGGGGGATACCACATTTCGATAAACTCATCTTT.

This clone turned up a few times. The rearrangement joins TRDV1 to TRDJ1; D perhaps matches TRDD3 (9 bases). Per the germline V gene, CDR1 is TSWWSYY and CDR2 is QGS. The CDR3 runs 21 residues. V was trimmed by 1 base and J by 3 bases, leaving 30 bases between them. The CDR3 spells CALGEPRPSYSLGDEPDKLIF. The CDR3, as DNA: TGTGCTCTTGGGGAACCAAGGCCTTCCTATTCTCTGGGGGATGAACCCGATAAACTCATCTTT.

V gene TRDV1 combines with J gene TRDJ1; 10 bases agree with TRDD3. CDR3 size: 24 residues. Per the germline V gene, CDR1 is TSWWSYY and CDR2 is QGS. Trimming cost V 1 base and J 0 bases; bases outside gene matches: 26. Here the CDR3 DNA reads TGTGCTCTTGGGGAACATTCCTACTCGGGCCACGGGGGATACGCGTATGCTTACACCGATAAACTCATCTTT. This gives the protein CALGEHSYSGHGGYAYAYTDKLIF.

As to this clone: Relative to the germline gene, one junction end is altered; a read error may explain this. V and J are TRDV1 and TRDJ1, with 12 bases that match TRDD3. This CDR3 is 21 amino acids long. Germline lookup yields CDR1 TSWWSYY and CDR2 QGS. The CDR3 DNA is TGTGCTCTTGGGGAACTAACCTACCGGGGGTCCTGGGGGATACGCACCGATAAACTCATCTTC. Encoded protein: CALGELTYRGSWGIRTDKLIF.

The chain employs TRDV1 and TRDJ1; 13 bases align to TRDD3. The CDR3 is 23 residues long. J lost 1 base, V lost 1 base, and 21 bases had no gene match. From germline, CDR1 is TSWWSYY and CDR2 QGS. As DNA, the CDR3 is TGTGCTCTTGGGGAACGAGTCTGGGCCTTCCTACTGGGGGATACGGGGGGCACCGATAAACTCATCTTT. Translated: CALGERVWAFLLGDTGGTDKLIF.

This clone was detected a few times. V and J are TRDV1 and TRDJ1; TRDD3 aligns across 12 bases. CDR1 and CDR2 from the germline V gene are TSWWSYY and QGS. With V trimmed by 3 bases and J by 3 bases, 11 bases remained unmatched. The CDR3 has 18 residues. The DNA for the CDR3 is TGTGCTCTTGGGGAGCCCCTCCTTCTGGGGGATACGTCCGATAAACTCATCTTT. Residues: CALGEPLLLGDTSDKLIF.

This chain links TRDV1 with TRDJ1, with 12 bases identical to TRDD3. V was pared by 0 bases and J by 0 bases, with 38 bases of the junction left unmatched. The V gene's germline CDR1 is TSWWSYY and CDR2 QGS. This CDR3 has 29 residues. CDR3 DNA: TGTGCTCTTGGGGAACTACTCCCTGGGGGCTGGGGGATACGCGTAAAGGGGGGTAGTTCGGAACCGGACACCGATAAACTCATCTTT. This sequence encodes CALGELLPGGWGIRVKGGSSEPDTDKLIF.

This clone was seen only a few times. J is TRDJ1 and V is TRDV1; 10 nucleotides line up with TRDD3. CDR1 TSWWSYY and CDR2 QGS come from the germline V gene. The CDR3 sequence is 19 residues long. Trimming at V came to 5 bases and at J to 0 bases, leaving 15 bases not matched to a gene. In DNA, the CDR3 is TGTGCTCTTGGGATACCTCCTGGCTGTACTGGGGGATACACCGATAAACTCATCTTT. It is translated as CALGIPPGCTGGYTDKLIF.

Regarding this clone: Other DNA sequences in the same sample also yield this CDR3. The J gene is TRDJ1, the V gene TRDV1; TRDD3 matches 8 bases. Germline-derived CDR1 and CDR2 are TSWWSYY and QGS. V shed 0 bases, J shed 5 bases, and the junction held 5 bases outside the gene matches. The CDR3 spans 15 residues. This chain's CDR3 is CALGELGDKGDKLIF. The DNA of the CDR3 is TGTGCTCTTGGGGAACTGGGGGATAAGGGAGATAAACTCATCTTT.

As regards this clone: At the DNA level, this CDR3 is encoded by other sequences in the same sample as well. This sequence joins TRDV1 and TRDJ1; 11 bases are a match to TRDD3. Germline V gene data show CDR1 as TSWWSYY and CDR2 as QGS. This CDR3 is 21 amino acids long. Trimming cost V 3 bases and J 0 bases; bases outside gene matches: 18. CDR3 sequence reads: CALGESTANGGYGKYTDKLIF. Here the CDR3 DNA reads TGTGCTCTTGGGGAGTCCACCGCTAATGGGGGATACGGGAAGTACACCGATAAACTCATCTTT.

The genes are TRDV1 and TRDJ1; 12 bases are a match to TRDD3. Losses at the gene ends were 6 bases for V and 0 bases for J; bases not matched to a gene: 20. The CDR3 is 21 residues long. Germline lookup yields CDR1 TSWWSYY and CDR2 QGS. This CDR3 is CALGPSPPLSWGIRYTDKLIF. DNA of the CDR3: TGTGCTCTTGGTCCCAGCCCCCCCCTTAGCTGGGGGATACGGTACACCGATAAACTCATCTTT.

V gene TRDV1 combines with J gene TRDJ1; D is unclear. Germline CDR1 reads TSWWSYY; CDR2 reads QGS. CDR3 length: 15 amino acids. The CDR3 protein is CALLRWRARGNKLIF. For the CDR3, the DNA is TGTGCACTGTTACGCTGGCGGGCGCGGGGCAATAAACTCATCTTT.

This clone was seen a handful of times. V and J are TRDV1 and TRDJ1; TRDD3 matches at 8 bases. Germline CDR1 TSWWSYY, CDR2 QGS. The trim removed 3 bases at V and 2 bases at J, leaving 29 bases unmatched. The CDR3 length is 23 residues. The chain's CDR3 is CALGEATILLLEYWGGYTDKLIF. CDR3 coding DNA: TGTGCTCTTGGGGAGGCCACAATCCTACTCCTGGAGTACTGGGGGGGATATACCGATAAACTCATCTTT.

This clone was found a few times. This chain joins TRDV1 and TRDJ1; the match to TRDD3 covers 10 bases. Germline assignment: CDR1 TSWWSYY and CDR2 QGS. The V segment lost 0 bases and the J segment 2 bases; nucleotides outside the gene matches: 12. The CDR3 length is 19 residues. DNA for the CDR3: TGTGCTCTTGGGGAACTCCTACCCACTGTACTGGGGGATACCGATAAACTCATCTTT. It is translated as CALGELLPTVLGDTDKLIF.